These 22 T cell receptor beta chains were sequenced from one sample in a study of T cell responses to AZD1222 COVID-19 vaccine. Assay: immunoSEQ multiplex PCR; the TCRdb copy retains only in-frame clones and omits some. The sample has over 85,000 clones; around 82% are singletons. This sample comprised peripheral blood, obtained on day 0 of AZD1222 vaccination. Source of these receptors: an adult in good health.

This rearrangement joins TRBV9 to TRBJ1-2, with D unresolved. This CDR3 region has 14 residues. In germline, CDR1 is SGDLS, CDR2 YYNGEE. Trimming shortened V by 0 bases and J by 1 base, and 7 bases separated the two germline ends. CDR3 loop: CASSVDTVNYGYTF. CDR3 coding DNA: TGTGCCAGCAGCGTAGACACGGTTAACTATGGCTACACCTTC. Drawing the rest from reference TRBV9 and TRBJ1-2, the complete variable domain is DSGVTQTPKHLITATGQRVTLRCSPRSGDLSVYWYQQSLDQGLQFLIQYYNGEERAKGNILERFSAQQFPDLHSELNLSSLELGDSALYFCASSVDTVNYGYTFGSGTRLTVV.

This sequence joins TRBV7-9 and TRBJ1-2; TRBD1 matches 7 bases. Looked up from germline, CDR1 is SEHNR and CDR2 is FQNEAQ (reference sequence). CDR3 length: 15 residues. V gave up 5 bases and J gave up 3 bases; unmatched junction bases: 9. The CDR3 reads CASSPQGVVDYGYTF. As DNA, the CDR3 is TGTGCCAGCAGCCCCCAGGGGGTGGTTGACTATGGCTACACCTTC.

The gene calls are TRBV30 and TRBJ1-1; 10 nucleotides line up with TRBD1. V lost 0 bases and J lost 1; bases outside the gene matches: 2. Germline V CDR1 and CDR2: GTSNPN, SVGIG (reference sequence). This CDR3 has 15 amino acids. CDR3 coding DNA: TGTGCCTGGAGTGTGGACAGGGGGAGGAACACTGAAGCTTTCTTT. Encoded protein: CAWSVDRGRNTEAFF.

In this sample, this clone turned up a few times. This chain joins TRBV7-2 and TRBJ1-2, with D possibly matching TRBD1 (6 bases). The V end lost 5 bases, the J end lost 6 bases, and 13 bases lay between the germline ends. CDR3 length: 13 amino acids. Germline V lookup: CDR1 SGHTA, CDR2 FQGNSA. The CDR3 is CASSPTGKNGYTF. The CDR3 coding sequence is TGTGCCAGCAGCCCCACAGGGAAGAATGGCTACACCTTC. Complete variable domain (other parts from reference TRBV7-2 and TRBJ1-2): GAGVSQSPSNKVTEKGKDVELRCDPISGHTALYWYRQSLGQGLEFLIYFQGNSAPDKSGLPSDRFSAERTGGSVSTLTIQRTQQEDSAVYLCASSPTGKNGYTFGSGTRLTVV.

This clone was detected once. The chain has TRBV30 and TRBJ1-2, with a possible D match to TRBD1 (6 bases). V lost 1 base and J lost 5, with 8 bases in between. CDR3 size: 12 residues. From germline, CDR1 is GTSNPN and CDR2 SVGIG (reference sequence). In DNA form, the CDR3 reads TGTGCCTGGAGTGGGACAGCATATGGCTACACCTTC. It specifies CAWSGTAYGYTF.

The chain links TRBV18 to TRBJ2-1; 10 bases align to TRBD2. Germline lookup yields CDR1 KGHSH and CDR2 LQKENI. There are 18 residues in the CDR3. V lost 1 base and J lost 7; bases outside the gene matches: 13. CDR3 nucleotide sequence: TGTGCCAGCTCACCACTCACGCCAAGCGGGAGGGGACTGAATGAGCAGTTCTTC. Encoded protein: CASSPLTPSGRGLNEQFF.

This chain links TRBV12-3 or TRBV12-4 with TRBJ1-5; weak D call: TRBD1 (5 bases). The length of the CDR3 is 13 residues. Trimming cost V 6 bases and J 8 bases, with 14 bases left between them. CDR3 coding DNA: TGTGCCAGCAGGCACGGGGCATCCAAGCCCCAGCATTTT. Encoded protein: CASRHGASKPQHF.

In its sample, this clone was seen many times. V and J are TRBV19 and TRBJ2-1; 11 nucleotides match TRBD2. The CDR3 is 13 residues long. Germline V gene sequence: CDR1 LNHDA, CDR2 SQIVND (reference sequence). The J segment lost 9 bases and the V segment lost 5 bases, leaving 3 bases of the junction unmatched. The CDR3 spells CASSGTSGGEQFF. In nucleotides, the CDR3 is TGTGCCAGTAGTGGGACTAGCGGAGGTGAGCAGTTCTTC.

The chain is built from TRBV5-3 and TRBJ1-4; 11 bases align to TRBD1. TRBV5-3 is designated an ORF whose function remains uncertain. V dropped 4 bases and J dropped 8; count of bases not matched to a gene: 10. This CDR3 contains 16 residues. CDR3 protein: CARSLMGTGGREKLFF. The CDR3 nucleotides are TGTGCCAGAAGCCTGATGGGGACAGGGGGACGGGAAAAACTGTTTTTT.

This chain joins TRBV19 and TRBJ1-4; D is ambiguous. Germline lookup yields CDR1 LNHDA and CDR2 SQIVND (reference sequence). CDR3 length: 16 residues. V was clipped by 6 bases and J by 7 bases, with 21 bases between them. The CDR3 DNA sequence: TGTGCCAGTAGAGGTCAGGCACTCGTCAAGGGTGAAAAACTGTTTTTT. It encodes CASRGQALVKGEKLFF. The full variable domain, with the rest looked up from reference TRBV19 and TRBJ1-4, is DGGITQSPKYLFRKEGQNVTLSCEQNLNHDAMYWYRQDPGQGLRLIYYSQIVNDFQKGDIAEGYSVSREKKESFPLTVTSAQKNPTAFYLCASRGQALVKGEKLFFGSGTQLSVL.

This chain uses TRBV6-2 or TRBV6-3 with TRBJ2-5; TRBD2 matches 9 bases. Germline V gene sequence: CDR1 MNHEY, CDR2 SVGEGT. There are 15 residues in the CDR3. V shed 6 bases, J shed 5 bases, and the junction held 10 bases outside the gene matches. The chain's CDR3 is CASSPHIAGDETQYF. The CDR3 nucleotides are TGTGCCAGCAGCCCTCACATAGCGGGGGACGAGACCCAGTACTTC.

This sequence joins TRBV12-5 and TRBJ2-2; TRBD1 is a possible D gene (6 bases). Germline CDR1 reads LGHNT; CDR2 reads FRNRAP. The CDR3 is 14 residues long. Trimming took off 4 bases at V and 7 bases at J, with 13 bases between the two ends. The CDR3 region has the DNA TGTGCTAGTGGTTCAGGACAGCTACACGGGGAGCTGTTTTTT. Its protein is CASGSGQLHGELFF. Full variable domain (outside the CDR3, taken from reference TRBV12-5 and TRBJ2-2): DARVTQTPRHKVTEMGQEVTMRCQPILGHNTVFWYRQTMMQGLELLAYFRNRAPLDDSGMPKDRFSAEMPDATLATLKIQPSEPRDSAVYFCASGSGQLHGELFFGEGSRLTVL.

The table lists this clone with a count of one. This chain links TRBV4-2 with TRBJ1-2; D unresolved. The CDR3 has 14 residues. Germline V CDR1 and CDR2: LGHNA, YNFKEQ. V dropped 3 bases and J dropped 5 bases, with 13 bases sitting between them. CDR3 residues: CASSQALGVYGYTF. CDR3 sequence (DNA): TGTGCCAGCAGCCAGGCTCTAGGTGTTTATGGCTACACCTTC.

The chain recombines TRBV25-1 with TRBJ1-3; D may be TRBD1 (6 bases). CDR1 and CDR2 from the germline V gene are MGHDK and SYGVNS. Trimming left V 5 bases short and J 1 base short, with 15 bases between. The CDR3 covers 16 residues. Here the CDR3 DNA reads TGTGCCAGCAGTATAAGGACAGCTGCGTCTGGAAACACCATATATTTT. Its translation is CASSIRTAASGNTIYF.

This chain links TRBV6-7 with TRBJ1-2; TRBD1 might be the D (6 bases). TRBV6-7 is recorded as an ORF, its role being uncertain. Trimming took 3 bases from V and 6 from J, leaving 20 bases between them. The length of the CDR3 is 16 residues. CDR3 nucleotide sequence: TGTGCCAGCAGTTATTCAGGACAGATACCCTCCGATGGCTACACCTTC. This translates into CASSYSGQIPSDGYTF.

This sequence joins TRBV9 and TRBJ2-7; D tentatively fits TRBD1 or TRBD2 (5 bases each). The CDR3 has 15 residues. Germline V gene data show CDR1 as SGDLS and CDR2 as YYNGEE. The germline V and J ends were trimmed by 0 bases and 2 bases, with 12 bases remaining between them. Here the CDR3 reads CASSVGQGVPYEQYF. The CDR3 DNA reads TGTGCCAGCAGCGTAGGGCAGGGAGTTCCCTACGAGCAGTACTTC.

The CDR3 loop is CASSPRQGAGGYTF. CDR3 bases: TGTGCCAGCAGCCCCAGACAGGGCGCAGGTGGCTACACCTTC. The chain combines TRBV7-2 with TRBJ1-2; TRBD1 aligns across 7 bases. The V gene's germline CDR1 is SGHTA and CDR2 FQGNSA. The CDR3 runs 14 residues. Trimming at V came to 5 bases and at J to 7 bases, leaving 10 bases not matched to a gene.

This chain joins TRBV7-2 and TRBJ1-5, with no clear D. CDR3 size: 14 residues. Trimming removed 1 base at V and 2 bases at J, with 6 bases between. Germline loops: CDR1 SGHTA, CDR2 FQGNSA. The CDR3 protein is CASSLVAGNQPQHF. The CDR3 DNA follows: TGTGCCAGCAGCTTAGTGGCAGGCAATCAGCCCCAGCATTTT. The whole variable domain, remainder taken from reference TRBV7-2 and TRBJ1-5, is GAGVSQSPSNKVTEKGKDVELRCDPISGHTALYWYRQSLGQGLEFLIYFQGNSAPDKSGLPSDRFSAERTGGSVSTLTIQRTQQEDSAVYLCASSLVAGNQPQHFGDGTRLSIL.

This chain uses TRBV5-6 with TRBJ1-5, with 10 positions matching TRBD1. This CDR3 has 14 residues. Germline V gene data show CDR1 as SGHDT and CDR2 as YYEEEE. The trim removed 4 bases at V and 7 bases at J, leaving 5 bases unmatched. Here the CDR3 DNA reads TGTGCCAGCAGCGCGGGACAGGGGCGACAGCCCCAGCATTTT. Protein: CASSAGQGRQPQHF.

This clone appeared a few times. The genes are TRBV6-4 and TRBJ2-2, with no clear D. This CDR3 spans 12 amino acids. From germline, CDR1 is MRHNA and CDR2 SNTAGT. Trimming took off 2 bases at V and 6 bases at J, with 4 bases between the two ends. The CDR3 DNA is TGTGCCAGCAGTGACCCCCCCGGGGAGCTGTTTTTT. Protein product: CASSDPPGELFF.

The chain carries TRBV5-1 and TRBJ2-5; 7 positions match TRBD1. The CDR3 runs to 14 residues. V shed 4 bases, J shed 2 bases, and the junction held 5 bases outside the gene matches. Per germline, CDR1 SGHRS and CDR2 YFSETQ. This CDR3 reads CASSPGTVQETQYF. The DNA for the CDR3 is TGCGCCAGCAGCCCAGGGACAGTACAAGAGACCCAGTACTTC.

This clone was found once. J is TRBJ1-4 and V is TRBV27; D uncertain. The CDR3 length is 13 residues. The germline V gene encodes CDR1 MNHEY and CDR2 SMNVEV (reference sequence). The ends were cut back, 6 bases at V and 7 bases at J, with 12 bases in the middle. The CDR3 DNA follows: TGTGCCAGCAGGCCCTCAAGGGCTGAAAAACTGTTTTTT. Protein sequence: CASRPSRAEKLFF. Combining the CDR3 with reference TRBV27 and TRBJ1-4 gives the whole variable domain EAQVTQNPRYLITVTGKKLTVTCSQNMNHEYMSWYRQDPGLGLRQIYYSMNVEVTDKGDVPEGYKVSRKEKRNFPLILESPSPNQTSLYFCASRPSRAEKLFFGSGTQLSVL.